The rows below give T cell receptor beta chains drawn from one sample of a study of spatial heterogeneity in lung cancer. Each CDR3 protein gets one entry after TCRdb re-called the 5' RACE reads with MiXCR. The table shows about 15,000 distinct CDR3 sequences, with about 18% occurring only once. Sequenced material: PBMCs, taken at follow-up. The source of these receptors is a male donor with early-stage non-small cell lung cancer. The CDR3 runs from the conserved cysteine through the conserved F or W. Fields, in order: D gene, clone size, J gene, V gene, CDR3 protein, CDR3 DNA. The D gene is left open where the match is weak. Rows may omit the clone size; those that give it use once, few, many or a size class.

d_call: .; clone_size: medium-sized; j_call: TRBJ2-1; v_call: TRBV27; cdr3_aa: CASSLSRTSYNEQFF; cdr3_nt: TGTGCCAGCAGTTTATCGCGGACGTCGTACAATGAGCAGTTCTTC
d_call: TRBD1; clone_size: .; j_call: TRBJ1-1; v_call: TRBV10-3; cdr3_aa: CAISALGDRDAFF; cdr3_nt: TGTGCCATCAGTGCCCTGGGGGACAGGGACGCTTTCTTT
d_call: .; clone_size: .; j_call: TRBJ1-1; v_call: TRBV4-1; cdr3_aa: CASSQEMTVWNPEAFF; cdr3_nt: TGCGCCAGCAGCCAAGAGATGACAGTGTGGAACCCTGAAGCTTTCTTT
d_call: .; clone_size: .; j_call: TRBJ1-5; v_call: TRBV7-6; cdr3_aa: CASSLENGYNQPQHF; cdr3_nt: TGTGCCAGCAGCTTAGAGAACGGCTACAATCAGCCCCAGCATTTT
d_call: .; clone_size: few; j_call: TRBJ1-2; v_call: TRBV20-1; cdr3_aa: CSALITRGGYTF; cdr3_nt: TGCAGTGCTCTGATCACCCGGGGTGGCTACACCTTC
d_call: .; clone_size: many; j_call: TRBJ1-2; v_call: TRBV6-2/TRBV6-3; cdr3_aa: CASSYSAQPLDYGYTF; cdr3_nt: TGTGCCAGCAGTTACTCCGCCCAGCCCTTAGACTATGGCTACACCTTC
d_call: .; clone_size: few; j_call: TRBJ2-1; v_call: TRBV9; cdr3_aa: CASSPADNEQFF; cdr3_nt: TGTGCCAGCAGCCCAGCCGACAATGAGCAGTTCTTC
d_call: .; clone_size: few; j_call: TRBJ2-7; v_call: TRBV2; cdr3_aa: CASSPGPAYEQYF; cdr3_nt: TGTGCCAGCAGCCCAGGGCCGGCCTACGAGCAGTACTTC
d_call: .; clone_size: medium-sized; j_call: TRBJ2-5; v_call: TRBV5-1; cdr3_aa: CASSLAVGAGGRWYF; cdr3_nt: TGCGCCAGCAGCTTGGCGGTAGGAGCAGGCGGAAGGTGGTACTTC
d_call: TRBD1; clone_size: few; j_call: TRBJ1-4; v_call: TRBV6-5; cdr3_aa: CASSSPLDRGIEKLFF; cdr3_nt: TGTGCCAGCAGTTCCCCGTTGGACAGGGGAATTGAAAAACTGTTTTTT
d_call: .; clone_size: .; j_call: TRBJ2-3; v_call: TRBV7-3; cdr3_aa: CASGRGPDTQYF; cdr3_nt: TGTGCCAGCGGCAGGGGTCCAGATACGCAGTATTTT
d_call: .; clone_size: .; j_call: TRBJ2-7; v_call: TRBV30; cdr3_aa: CAWNSGITYEQYF; cdr3_nt: TGTGCCTGGAATTCTGGGATAACCTACGAGCAGTACTTC
d_call: TRBD1; clone_size: .; j_call: TRBJ1-6; v_call: TRBV20-1; cdr3_aa: CSARAGTGTSPLHF; cdr3_nt: TGCAGTGCTAGGGCCGGGACAGGGACTTCACCCCTCCACTTT
d_call: .; clone_size: many; j_call: TRBJ2-7; v_call: TRBV14; cdr3_aa: CASSPRTYSYEQYF; cdr3_nt: TGTGCCAGCAGCCCCCGGACTTACTCCTACGAGCAGTACTTC
d_call: .; clone_size: .; j_call: TRBJ2-2; v_call: TRBV7-2; cdr3_aa: CAGGEPQGGELFF; cdr3_nt: TGTGCCGGAGGGGAGCCCCAGGGCGGGGAGCTGTTTTTT
d_call: TRBD1; clone_size: .; j_call: TRBJ1-2; v_call: TRBV5-1; cdr3_aa: CASSPGGQGYGYTF; cdr3_nt: TGCGCCAGCAGCCCGGGGGGACAGGGGTACGGCTACACCTTC
d_call: TRBD2; clone_size: .; j_call: TRBJ2-3; v_call: TRBV5-1; cdr3_aa: CASSYGLAGASLLDTQYF; cdr3_nt: TGCGCCAGCAGCTACGGACTAGCGGGGGCTTCCCTCTTGGATACGCAGTATTTT
d_call: TRBD1; clone_size: many; j_call: TRBJ2-7; v_call: TRBV5-1; cdr3_aa: CASSATGQGYSYEQYF; cdr3_nt: TGCGCCAGCAGCGCTACGGGACAGGGGTACTCCTACGAGCAGTACTTC
d_call: .; clone_size: few; j_call: TRBJ1-5; v_call: TRBV20-1; cdr3_aa: CSASKGDQPQHF; cdr3_nt: TGCAGTGCTAGTAAAGGCGATCAGCCCCAGCATTTT
d_call: TRBD1; clone_size: few; j_call: TRBJ2-7; v_call: TRBV10-3; cdr3_aa: CAISEGTGSYEQYF; cdr3_nt: TGTGCCATCAGTGAGGGGACAGGCTCCTACGAGCAGTACTTC
d_call: .; clone_size: .; j_call: TRBJ1-1; v_call: TRBV2; cdr3_aa: CAKNKDTEAFF; cdr3_nt: TGTGCCAAAAATAAGGACACTGAAGCTTTCTTT
d_call: .; clone_size: few; j_call: TRBJ2-7; v_call: TRBV6-5; cdr3_aa: CASSQDSYEQYF; cdr3_nt: TGTGCCAGCAGCCAGGACAGCTACGAGCAGTACTTC
d_call: .; clone_size: .; j_call: TRBJ2-6; v_call: TRBV12-3/TRBV12-4; cdr3_aa: CASNTPWANVLTF; cdr3_nt: TGTGCCAGCAATACACCCTGGGCCAACGTCCTGACTTTC
d_call: .; clone_size: few; j_call: TRBJ1-4; v_call: TRBV30; cdr3_aa: CDSQTEKLFF; cdr3_nt: TGTGACTCTCAGACTGAAAAACTGTTTTTT
d_call: .; clone_size: many; j_call: TRBJ2-7; v_call: TRBV5-4; cdr3_aa: CASSLASEQYF; cdr3_nt: TGTGCCAGCAGCTTGGCGAGCGAGCAGTACTTC
d_call: .; clone_size: medium-sized; j_call: TRBJ2-5; v_call: TRBV5-4; cdr3_aa: CASSLASNQETQYF; cdr3_nt: TGTGCCAGCAGCTTGGCCAGTAACCAAGAGACCCAGTACTTC
d_call: .; clone_size: many; j_call: TRBJ1-2; v_call: TRBV29-1; cdr3_aa: CSVEDLRQGCYTF; cdr3_nt: TGCAGCGTTGAAGATTTACGCCAGGGGTGCTACACCTTC
d_call: .; clone_size: many; j_call: TRBJ2-1; v_call: TRBV6-6; cdr3_aa: CASSLRDEQFF; cdr3_nt: TGTGCCAGCAGCCTCCGCGATGAGCAGTTCTTC
d_call: .; clone_size: few; j_call: TRBJ2-7; v_call: TRBV7-9; cdr3_aa: CASSRRETYEQYF; cdr3_nt: TGTGCCAGCAGCCGAAGGGAGACCTACGAGCAGTACTTC
d_call: .; clone_size: .; j_call: TRBJ1-5; v_call: TRBV6-1; cdr3_aa: CASSARGGVGQPQHF; cdr3_nt: TGTGCCAGCAGTGCAAGAGGGGGTGTCGGTCAGCCCCAGCATTTT
d_call: .; clone_size: .; j_call: TRBJ1-6; v_call: TRBV5-1; cdr3_aa: CASSPSGGYSPLHF; cdr3_nt: TGCGCCAGCAGCCCTTCGGGAGGCTATTCACCCCTCCACTTT
d_call: TRBD1; clone_size: medium-sized; j_call: TRBJ1-1; v_call: TRBV6-6; cdr3_aa: CASSYSGQEAFF; cdr3_nt: TGTGCCAGCAGTTACTCCGGACAGGAGGCTTTCTTT
d_call: .; clone_size: many; j_call: TRBJ2-3; v_call: TRBV6-6; cdr3_aa: CASRRDTADTQYF; cdr3_nt: TGTGCCAGCAGAAGGGACACTGCAGATACGCAGTATTTT
d_call: TRBD2; clone_size: .; j_call: TRBJ2-3; v_call: TRBV20-1; cdr3_aa: CSASHSGSRTDTQYF; cdr3_nt: TGCAGTGCTTCCCATAGCGGGTCCCGCACAGATACGCAGTATTTT
d_call: .; clone_size: .; j_call: TRBJ2-3; v_call: TRBV15; cdr3_aa: CATSRGGAHQADTQYF; cdr3_nt: TGTGCCACCAGCAGAGGAGGGGCCCACCAGGCAGATACGCAGTATTTT
d_call: TRBD2; clone_size: few; j_call: TRBJ2-5; v_call: TRBV5-1; cdr3_aa: CASSKGLAGRQETQYF; cdr3_nt: TGCGCCAGCAGCAAAGGACTAGCGGGGAGACAAGAGACCCAGTACTTC
d_call: .; clone_size: many; j_call: TRBJ2-1; v_call: TRBV5-6; cdr3_aa: CASSLGGQRYNEQFF; cdr3_nt: TGTGCCAGCAGCTTGGGGGGGCAGAGGTACAATGAGCAGTTCTTC
d_call: TRBD2; clone_size: few; j_call: TRBJ2-2; v_call: TRBV20-1; cdr3_aa: CSASRSRGGRNTGELFF; cdr3_nt: TGCAGTGCTAGTAGATCGCGGGGGGGCCGGAACACCGGGGAGCTGTTTTTT
d_call: .; clone_size: .; j_call: TRBJ1-6; v_call: TRBV19; cdr3_aa: CASSMRASLGNSPLHF; cdr3_nt: TGTGCCAGTAGTATGAGAGCCTCCCTGGGGAATTCACCCCTCCACTTT
d_call: .; clone_size: .; j_call: TRBJ2-5; v_call: TRBV5-4; cdr3_aa: CASSFVPRETQYF; cdr3_nt: TGTGCCAGCAGCTTTGTGCCCCGGGAGACCCAGTACTTC
d_call: .; clone_size: medium-sized; j_call: TRBJ2-3; v_call: TRBV14; cdr3_aa: CASSHRAQVTGTDTQYF; cdr3_nt: TGTGCCAGCAGCCACCGGGCTCAGGTTACAGGCACAGATACGCAGTATTTT